A selection of T cell receptor beta chains follows, all from one sample in a study of Ad26.COV2.S vaccination and SARS-CoV-2 variants. Using immunoSEQ multiplex PCR, the repertoire was profiled, and TCRdb retains in-frame clones only, with some absent. In the table there are approximately 150,000 clones, more than 80% of which are singletons. This sample comprised peripheral blood, obtained after recovery from COVID-19. These receptors originate from a human donor who had recovered from COVID-19. The CDR3 runs from the conserved cysteine through the conserved F or W.

J | V | CDR3
TRBJ1-1 | TRBV19 | CASWQEFRAFF
TRBJ1-2 | TRBV4-1 | CASSQDLAQGLLALYGYTF
TRBJ2-3 | TRBV2 | CASSSTSGGADTQYF
TRBJ2-6 | TRBV24-1 | CATSDPDSSGANVLTF
TRBJ2-1 | TRBV6-5 | CASRETSGVYNEQFF
TRBJ2-7 | TRBV28 | CASRDTSRHLDEQYF
TRBJ2-7 | TRBV11-2 | CASSGTAHEQYF
TRBJ1-1 | TRBV7-2 | CASYTTAGPTEAFF
TRBJ2-5 | TRBV18 | CASSPPPGGAETQYF
TRBJ1-3 | TRBV2 | CASSERVDGNTIYF
TRBJ2-7 | TRBV5-8 | CASSSSLRPKAYEQYF
TRBJ1-3 | TRBV7-2 | CASGTGGGNTIYF
TRBJ2-1 | TRBV2 | CASRSLIAGATFF
TRBJ2-2 | TRBV18 | CASSPPVPRVTGELFF
TRBJ1-2 | TRBV7-8 | CASSLTHIRGGYTF
TRBJ1-2 | TRBV9 | CASSVDRVDYGYTF
TRBJ2-5 | TRBV7-8 | CASSLGVGGETQYF
TRBJ1-1 | TRBV18 | CASSPYRGEAFF
TRBJ2-5 | TRBV28 | CASGELGTQYF
TRBJ2-5 | TRBV11-2 | CASSLRGSQETQYF
TRBJ1-4 | TRBV6-5 | CASIRDRSNEKLFF
TRBJ2-2 | TRBV6-5 | CASSFRQPSGELFF
TRBJ1-1 | TRBV5-4 | CASSLSGGNTEAFF
TRBJ2-1 | TRBV5-6 | CASSLVSLNEQFF
TRBJ1-2 | TRBV12-3/TRBV12-4 | CASSFVTGVSYTF
TRBJ1-1 | TRBV4-3 | CASSQAGRDTEAFF
TRBJ1-1 | TRBV28 | CASTQTANTEAFF
TRBJ2-7 | TRBV6-5 | CASSNGRITYEQYF
TRBJ2-3 | TRBV7-2 | CAAAPNREVGGSSTDTQYF
TRBJ2-7 | TRBV19 | CASSPGQGVGEQYF
TRBJ1-3 | TRBV4-3 | CASSQGLQMTGNTIYF
TRBJ2-3 | TRBV7-2 | CASSLGIGDTQYF
TRBJ1-2 | TRBV11-2 | CASSLVGGLGGYTF
TRBJ2-2 | TRBV7-9 | CASSLGENTGELFF
TRBJ1-1 | TRBV12-5 | CASGLGGSEAFF
TRBJ2-3 | TRBV3-1/TRBV3-2 | CASSQGSVGTDTQYF
TRBJ2-1 | TRBV2 | CASSEAGAVVSNEQFF
TRBJ1-1 | TRBV7-9 | CASSLEGSTEAFF